This T cell receptor (beta chain) stems from a study of vaccination effects on CD4 cells after COVID-19. About the research overall: Antigen-specific CD4+ T cells expanded by the ViraFEST assay with viral peptide pools were then sequenced. Post-vaccine sampling occurred a median 72 days after the second dose.

Following 10 days of culture, CD4+ T cells were isolated. Either the BNT162b2 or mRNA-1273 vaccine was given to participants in two doses. The healthy vaccine recipients, who had no prior SARS-CoV-2 infection, showed negative nucleocapsid antibodies. Researchers swapped half the medium for IL-2 medium on both days 3 and 7. Note on this clone: Antigen: not known.

Produced via immunoSEQ multiplex PCR; TCRdb's table is partial and in-frame only. The sample consists of approximately 38,000 clones, around two thirds of them appearing once. This CDR3 contains 14 residues. Germline V lookup: CDR1 SGHTS, CDR2 YDEGEE. V lost 0 bases and J 3 bases, leaving 9 bases between the germline ends. The sequences come from CD4+ T cells from PBMCs cultured without peptide, collected after COVID-19 vaccination. The source of this sequence is a human donor who received a COVID-19 vaccine. The rearrangement uses TRBV5-8 and TRBJ1-1; D gene ambiguous. In DNA form, the CDR3 reads TGTGCCAGCAGCTTGGTCGGGGTCGACACTGAAGCTTTCTTT. Amino acid sequence: CASSLVGVDTEAFF.